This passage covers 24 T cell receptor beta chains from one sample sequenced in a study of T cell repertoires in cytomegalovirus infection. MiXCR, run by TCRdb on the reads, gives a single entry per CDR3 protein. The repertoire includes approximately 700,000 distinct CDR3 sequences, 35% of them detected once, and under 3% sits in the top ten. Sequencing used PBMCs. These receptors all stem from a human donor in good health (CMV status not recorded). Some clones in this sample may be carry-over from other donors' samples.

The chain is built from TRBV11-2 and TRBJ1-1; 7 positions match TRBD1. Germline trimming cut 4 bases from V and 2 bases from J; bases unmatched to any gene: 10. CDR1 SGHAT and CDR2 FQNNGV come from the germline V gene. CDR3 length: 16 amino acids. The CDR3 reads CASSSYRGLLNTEAFF. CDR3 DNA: TGTGCCAGCAGCTCTTACAGGGGACTCCTAAACACTGAAGCTTTCTTT.

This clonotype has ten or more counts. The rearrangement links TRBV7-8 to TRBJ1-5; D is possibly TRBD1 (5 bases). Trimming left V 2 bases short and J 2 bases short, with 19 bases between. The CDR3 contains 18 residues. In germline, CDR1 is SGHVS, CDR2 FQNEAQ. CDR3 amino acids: CASSLTVVRVNGNQPQHF. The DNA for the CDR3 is TGTGCCAGCAGCTTAACCGTAGTCAGGGTTAATGGCAATCAGCCCCAGCATTTT.

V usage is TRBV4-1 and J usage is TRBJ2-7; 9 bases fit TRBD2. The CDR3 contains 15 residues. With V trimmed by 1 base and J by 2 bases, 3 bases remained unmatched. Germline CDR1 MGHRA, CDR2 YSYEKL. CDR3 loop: CASSQGASGTYEQYF. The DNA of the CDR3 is TGCGCCAGCAGCCAAGGGGCTAGCGGGACCTACGAGCAGTACTTC.

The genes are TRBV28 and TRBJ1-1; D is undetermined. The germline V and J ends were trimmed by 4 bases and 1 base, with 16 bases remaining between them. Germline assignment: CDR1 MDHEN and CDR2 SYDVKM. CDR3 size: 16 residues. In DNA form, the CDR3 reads TGTGCCAGCAGTTCGCAAGGGTCCGGCCGGAACACTGAAGCTTTCTTT. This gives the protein CASSSQGSGRNTEAFF. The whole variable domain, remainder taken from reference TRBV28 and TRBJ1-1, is DVKVTQSSRYLVKRTGEKVFLECVQDMDHENMFWYRQDPGLGLRLIYFSYDVKMKEKGDIPEGYSVSREKKERFSLILESASTNQTSMYLCASSSQGSGRNTEAFFGQGTRLTVV.

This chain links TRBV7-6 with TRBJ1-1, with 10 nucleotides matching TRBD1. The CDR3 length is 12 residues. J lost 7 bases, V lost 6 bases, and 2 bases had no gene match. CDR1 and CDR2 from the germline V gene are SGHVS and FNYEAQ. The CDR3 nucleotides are TGTGCCAGCAGGGGGACAGGGGTTGAAGCTTTCTTT. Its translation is CASRGTGVEAFF.

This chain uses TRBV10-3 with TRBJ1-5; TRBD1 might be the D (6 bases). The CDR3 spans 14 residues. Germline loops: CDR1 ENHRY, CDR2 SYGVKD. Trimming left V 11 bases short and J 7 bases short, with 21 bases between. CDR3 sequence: CASRGGLREQPQHF. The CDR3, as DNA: TGTGCCTCACGCGGGGGGCTAAGGGAACAGCCCCAGCATTTT.

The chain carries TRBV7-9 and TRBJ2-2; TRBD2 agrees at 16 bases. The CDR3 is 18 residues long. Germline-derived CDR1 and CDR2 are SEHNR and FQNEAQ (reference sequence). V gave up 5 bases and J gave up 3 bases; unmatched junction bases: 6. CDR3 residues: CASSPGLAGGPDTGELFF. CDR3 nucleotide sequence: TGTGCCAGCAGCCCGGGACTAGCGGGGGGGCCCGACACCGGGGAGCTGTTTTTT.

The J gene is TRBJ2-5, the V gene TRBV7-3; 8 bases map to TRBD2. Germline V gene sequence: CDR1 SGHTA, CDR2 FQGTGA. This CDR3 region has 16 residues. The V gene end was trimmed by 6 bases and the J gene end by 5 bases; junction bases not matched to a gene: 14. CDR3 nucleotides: TGTGCCAGCAGTCCTCAGCGGGAGTGGAGCGGCGAGACCCAGTACTTC. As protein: CASSPQREWSGETQYF.

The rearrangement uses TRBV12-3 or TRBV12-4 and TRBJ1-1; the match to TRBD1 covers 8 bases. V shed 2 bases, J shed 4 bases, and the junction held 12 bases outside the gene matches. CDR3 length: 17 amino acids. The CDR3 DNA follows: TGTGCCAGCAGTTTAAGGCAGGGGGCTTTAAGGAGCACTGAAGCTTTCTTT. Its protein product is CASSLRQGALRSTEAFF.

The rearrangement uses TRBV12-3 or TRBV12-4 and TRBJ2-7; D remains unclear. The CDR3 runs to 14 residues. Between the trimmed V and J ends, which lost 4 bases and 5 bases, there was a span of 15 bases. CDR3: CASSYQLKGHEQYF. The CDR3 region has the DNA TGTGCCAGCAGTTATCAGTTAAAGGGCCACGAGCAGTACTTC.

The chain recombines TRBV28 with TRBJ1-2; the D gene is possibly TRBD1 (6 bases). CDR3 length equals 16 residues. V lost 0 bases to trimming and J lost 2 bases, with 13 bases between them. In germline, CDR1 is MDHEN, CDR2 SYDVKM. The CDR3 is CASSLWRTEPNYGYTF. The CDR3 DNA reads TGTGCCAGCAGTTTATGGAGGACAGAGCCGAACTATGGCTACACCTTC.

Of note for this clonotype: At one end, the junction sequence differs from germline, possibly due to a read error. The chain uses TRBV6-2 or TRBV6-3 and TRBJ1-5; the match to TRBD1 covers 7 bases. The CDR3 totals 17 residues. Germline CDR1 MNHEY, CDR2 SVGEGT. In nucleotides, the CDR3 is TGTGCCCGCAGTCGGGGTGTCATAGGGGGCAGCAATCAGCCCCAGCATTTT. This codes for CARSRGVIGGSNQPQHF.

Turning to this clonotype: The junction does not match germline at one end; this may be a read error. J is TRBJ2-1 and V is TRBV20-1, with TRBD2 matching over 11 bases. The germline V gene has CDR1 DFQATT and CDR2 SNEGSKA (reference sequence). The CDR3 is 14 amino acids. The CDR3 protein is CSASTGTSGNEQLF. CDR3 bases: TGCAGTGCCTCCACCGGGACTAGCGGCAATGAGCAGTTATTC.

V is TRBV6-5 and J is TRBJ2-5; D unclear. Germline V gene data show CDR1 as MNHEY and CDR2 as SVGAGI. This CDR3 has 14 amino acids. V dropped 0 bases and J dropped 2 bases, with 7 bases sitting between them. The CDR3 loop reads CASSYSSIQETQYF. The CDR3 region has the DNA TGTGCCAGCAGTTACTCTTCCATTCAAGAGACCCAGTACTTC.

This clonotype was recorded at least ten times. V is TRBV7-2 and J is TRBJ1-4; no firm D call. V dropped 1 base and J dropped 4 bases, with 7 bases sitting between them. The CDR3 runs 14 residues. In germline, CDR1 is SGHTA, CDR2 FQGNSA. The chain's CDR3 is CASSLDSYNEKLFF. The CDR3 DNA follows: TGTGCCAGCAGCTTAGACAGCTATAATGAAAAACTGTTTTTT.

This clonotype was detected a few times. The DNA of the CDR3 is TGTGCCAGCAGTTTAAGGAGGGTGGTTGGAAACACCATATATTTT. Translation: CASSLRRVVGNTIYF. The rearrangement links TRBV12-3 or TRBV12-4 to TRBJ1-3; D gene unclear. With 2 bases removed from V and 3 bases from J, the gap between germline ends came to 11 bases. CDR3 length: 15 amino acids.

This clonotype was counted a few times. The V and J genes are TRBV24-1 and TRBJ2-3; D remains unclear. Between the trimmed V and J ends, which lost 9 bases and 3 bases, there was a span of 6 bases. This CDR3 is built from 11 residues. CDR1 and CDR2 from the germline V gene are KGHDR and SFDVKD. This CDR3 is CATELTDTQYF. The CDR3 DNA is TGTGCCACCGAACTTACAGATACGCAGTATTTT.

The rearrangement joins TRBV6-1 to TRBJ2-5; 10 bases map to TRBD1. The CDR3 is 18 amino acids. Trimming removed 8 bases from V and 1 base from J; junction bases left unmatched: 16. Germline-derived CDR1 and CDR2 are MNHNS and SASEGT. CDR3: CASDRSLPGQGFQETQYF. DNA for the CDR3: TGTGCCAGCGACCGAAGTCTACCGGGACAGGGGTTCCAAGAGACCCAGTACTTC.

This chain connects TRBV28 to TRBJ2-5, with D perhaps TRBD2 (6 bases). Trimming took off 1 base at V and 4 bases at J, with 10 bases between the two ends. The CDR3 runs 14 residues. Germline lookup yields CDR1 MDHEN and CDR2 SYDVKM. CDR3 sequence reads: CASSLYRAGETQYF. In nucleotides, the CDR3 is TGTGCCAGCAGTTTATATCGAGCGGGAGAGACCCAGTACTTC. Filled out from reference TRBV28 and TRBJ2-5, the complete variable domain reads DVKVTQSSRYLVKRTGEKVFLECVQDMDHENMFWYRQDPGLGLRLIYFSYDVKMKEKGDIPEGYSVSREKKERFSLILESASTNQTSMYLCASSLYRAGETQYFGPGTRLLVL.

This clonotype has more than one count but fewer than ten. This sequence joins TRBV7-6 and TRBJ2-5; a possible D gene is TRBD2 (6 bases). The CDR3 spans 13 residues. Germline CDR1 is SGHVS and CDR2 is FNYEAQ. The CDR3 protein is CASASGSEETQYF. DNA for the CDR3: TGTGCTAGCGCAAGCGGGTCGGAGGAGACCCAGTACTTC.

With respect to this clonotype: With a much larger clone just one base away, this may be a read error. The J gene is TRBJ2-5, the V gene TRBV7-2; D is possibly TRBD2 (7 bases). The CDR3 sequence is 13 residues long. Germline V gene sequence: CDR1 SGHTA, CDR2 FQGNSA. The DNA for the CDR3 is TGTGCCAGCAGCTCCAGGGGAGGGGAGACCCATTACTTC. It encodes CASSSRGGETHYF.

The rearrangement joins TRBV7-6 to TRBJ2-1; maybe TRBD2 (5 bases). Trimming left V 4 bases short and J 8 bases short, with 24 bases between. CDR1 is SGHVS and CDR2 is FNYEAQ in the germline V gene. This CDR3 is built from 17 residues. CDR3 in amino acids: CASSSRQRSTNRDEQFF. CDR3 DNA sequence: TGTGCCAGCAGCTCCCGCCAGCGGAGTACAAATAGGGATGAGCAGTTCTTC.

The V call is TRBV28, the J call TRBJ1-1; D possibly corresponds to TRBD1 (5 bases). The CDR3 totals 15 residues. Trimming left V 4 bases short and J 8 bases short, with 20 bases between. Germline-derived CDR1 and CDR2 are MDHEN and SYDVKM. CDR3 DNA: TGTGCCAGCAGTTCTATGGGGGGGGTTGGAGGGGAAGCTTTCTTT. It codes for CASSSMGGVGGEAFF.

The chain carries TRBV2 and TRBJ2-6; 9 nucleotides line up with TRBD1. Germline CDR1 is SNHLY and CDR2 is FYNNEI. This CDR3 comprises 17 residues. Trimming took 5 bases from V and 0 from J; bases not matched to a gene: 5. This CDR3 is CASSSTGGFSGANVLTF. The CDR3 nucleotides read TGTGCCAGCAGTAGTACAGGGGGCTTCTCTGGGGCCAACGTCCTGACTTTC.